These 8 T cell receptor beta chains share one sample of origin, sequenced in a study of cytomegalovirus exposure and HLA in healthy donors. It was with 60 Vbeta and 13 Jbeta primers that the PCR ran. TCRdb's copy holds only in-frame clones and misses some; the assay was immunoSEQ multiplex PCR. The sample comprises roughly 140,000 clones, over 75% of which are singletons, and about 5% rests with the top ten. The sequencing sample was made of PBMCs. These receptors came from a man aged 25-45 years in good health and CMV-seropositive.

On this clone itself: The junction does not match germline at one end; this may be a read error. This chain joins TRBV7-9 and TRBJ1-4; 7 bases are a match to TRBD1. Germline V gene data show CDR1 as SEHNR and CDR2 as FQNEAQ (reference sequence). The CDR3 is made up of 12 amino acids. The DNA for the CDR3 is TGTTCCAGCAGCTCAATTTCGCCGGGACAGACTTTT. Amino acid sequence: CSSSSISPGQTF.

The chain combines TRBV7-9 with TRBJ2-3; TRBD2 matches at 8 bases. Germline CDR1 SEHNR, CDR2 FQNEAQ (reference sequence). After removal of 5 bases from V and 2 bases from J, the junction contained 9 bases not matched to a gene. The length of the CDR3 is 16 residues. CDR3 amino acids: CASSEYSGADTDTQYF. The CDR3, as DNA: TGTGCCAGCAGCGAATATAGCGGGGCGGACACAGATACGCAGTATTTT.

This clone came up once. V usage is TRBV19 and J usage is TRBJ1-4, with D perhaps matching TRBD1 (6 bases). Germline assignment: CDR1 LNHDA and CDR2 SQIVND (reference sequence). V was clipped by 6 bases and J by 8 bases, with 16 bases between them. The CDR3 runs to 14 residues. Here the CDR3 reads CASSPGGAAEKLFF. CDR3 coding DNA: TGTGCCAGTAGCCCCGGGGGGGCGGCCGAAAAACTGTTTTTT. Based on the CDR3 plus reference TRBV19 and TRBJ1-4, the full variable domain is DGGITQSPKYLFRKEGQNVTLSCEQNLNHDAMYWYRQDPGQGLRLIYYSQIVNDFQKGDIAEGYSVSREKKESFPLTVTSAQKNPTAFYLCASSPGGAAEKLFFGSGTQLSVL.

This clone was recorded a few times. The chain employs TRBV9 and TRBJ2-7; D possibly corresponds to TRBD2 (6 bases). The germline gives CDR1 SGDLS, CDR2 YYNGEE. Trimming took off 0 bases at V and 4 bases at J, with 14 bases between the two ends. This CDR3 contains 15 residues. The CDR3 region has the DNA TGTGCCAGCAGCGTAGCTGTGGGGACTCCTTACGAGCAGTACTTC. Its protein is CASSVAVGTPYEQYF.

The chain couples TRBV25-1 to TRBJ1-4; the match to TRBD1 covers 11 bases. Germline CDR1 and CDR2: MGHDK and SYGVNS. The CDR3 covers 16 residues. With V trimmed by 2 bases and J by 7 bases, 6 bases remained unmatched. In DNA, the CDR3 is TGTGCCAGCAGTGAAATTACTGGGACAGGGGGTGAAAAACTGTTTTTT. As protein: CASSEITGTGGEKLFF. The full variable domain, with the rest looked up from reference TRBV25-1 and TRBJ1-4, is EADIYQTPRYLVIGTGKKITLECSQTMGHDKMYWYQQDPGMELHLIHYSYGVNSTEKGDLSSESTVSRIRTEHFPLTLESARPSHTSQYLCASSEITGTGGEKLFFGSGTQLSVL.

The chain uses TRBV18 and TRBJ2-1; 9 bases match TRBD2. V lost 6 bases to trimming and J lost 3 bases; unmatched junction nucleotides: 9. Germline V gene sequence: CDR1 KGHSH, CDR2 LQKENI. CDR3 length: 16 amino acids. The CDR3 DNA reads as TGTGCCAGCTCCCGAGGGGTAGCGGGGGTCTACAATGAGCAGTTCTTC. Residues: CASSRGVAGVYNEQFF.

In its sample, this clone was seen once. The chain joins TRBV7-2 to TRBJ2-7; D is possibly TRBD1 (5 bases). CDR1 and CDR2 from the germline V gene are SGHTA and FQGNSA. V gave up 1 base and J gave up 1 base, with 8 bases separating them. This CDR3 spans 14 amino acids. DNA for the CDR3: TGTGCCAGCAGCTTAGGGACATCTTCCTACGAGCAGTACTTC. Amino acids: CASSLGTSSYEQYF.

The CDR3: CASSPLLAGGLYNEQFF. Here the CDR3 DNA reads TGTGCCAGCTCACCGCTCCTAGCGGGGGGGTTATACAATGAGCAGTTCTTC. This sequence joins TRBV18 and TRBJ2-1, with 12 bases identical to TRBD2. Germline V gives CDR1 KGHSH, CDR2 LQKENI. The J segment lost 4 bases and the V segment lost 3 bases, leaving 7 bases of the junction unmatched. The CDR3 has 17 amino acids.